Shown below are 2 T cell receptor beta chains from a single sample sequenced in a study of blood T cell repertoires in COVID-19. Measured with immunoSEQ multiplex PCR; TCRdb has only the in-frame clones, and not every one. The table lists 360,000 or so clones, 90% of them singletons. Source material: peripheral blood. These receptors originate from a man aged 18 to 30 with active or convalescent COVID-19.

This chain joins TRBV3-1 (or the pseudogene TRBV3-2) and TRBJ2-7, with 8 bases matching TRBD2. Per the germline V gene, CDR1 is LGHDT and CDR2 is YNNKEL (reference sequence). V lost 4 bases, J lost 5 bases, and 7 bases stayed unmatched. The CDR3 contains 14 residues. The CDR3 loop reads CASSPGTSVHEQYF. CDR3 nucleotides: TGTGCCAGCAGCCCAGGGACTAGTGTACACGAGCAGTACTTC.

Concerning this clone: A read error may produce the germline difference seen at one junction end. The chain joins TRBV24-1 to TRBJ2-1, with D tentatively TRBD1 (5 bases). From germline, CDR1 is KGHDR and CDR2 SFDVKD. The CDR3 runs 14 residues. CDR3 sequence: CAISRGRHSNEQFF. DNA for the CDR3: TGTGCCATCAGTAGGGGTCGGCATTCCAATGAGCAGTTCTTC.